A few counts support the clone carrying this T cell receptor beta chain. Its antigen is unknown. The data belong to a study of early T cells in non-severe SARS-CoV-2 infection. Researchers tagged individual cDNA molecules with unique molecular identifiers. TCRdb fed the 5' RACE reads into MiXCR, producing one record per CDR3 protein. The sample shows about 77,000 distinct CDR3 sequences, about a sixth of them seen only once. Notes on the study in general: Private and CD4 specificities were missed by VDJdb matching, which favored anti-spike CD8 responses.

The CDR3 is 15 amino acids. Germline CDR1 reads MNHEY; CDR2 reads SMNVEV (reference sequence). V lost 4 bases and J 2 bases, leaving 12 bases between the germline ends. Source material: whole blood. J is TRBJ2-1 and V is TRBV27; D uncertain. This clonotype was sampled from an adult who was a healthcare worker with PCR-confirmed SARS-CoV-2 infection or an uninfected control (not recorded which). CDR3 nucleotide sequence: TGTGCCAGCAGTTCCCGGGCCTCAACCTACAATGAGCAGTTCTTC. As protein: CASSSRASTYNEQFF.